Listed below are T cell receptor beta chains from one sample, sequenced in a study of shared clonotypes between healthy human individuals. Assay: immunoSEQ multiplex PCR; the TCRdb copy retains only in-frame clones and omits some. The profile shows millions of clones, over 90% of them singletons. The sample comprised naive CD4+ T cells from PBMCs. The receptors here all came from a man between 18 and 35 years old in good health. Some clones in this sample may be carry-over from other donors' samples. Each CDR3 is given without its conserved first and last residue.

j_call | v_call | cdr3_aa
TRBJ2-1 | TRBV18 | ASSPAGGRHEQF
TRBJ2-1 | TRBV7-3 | ASSFSGTSDYNEQF
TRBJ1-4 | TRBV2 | ASSETGLYEKLF
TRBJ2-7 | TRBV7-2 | ASSLSFREQY
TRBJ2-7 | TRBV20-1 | SADLGYEQY
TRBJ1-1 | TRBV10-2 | ASSADRGRT
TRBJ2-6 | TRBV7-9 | ASSPGQGNSGANVLT
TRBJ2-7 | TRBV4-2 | ASSRDRSYEQY
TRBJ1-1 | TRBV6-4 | ASQTGTNTEAF
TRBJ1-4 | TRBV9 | ASSVAPGAEKLF
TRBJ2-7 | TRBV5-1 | ASSLEGQTYEQY
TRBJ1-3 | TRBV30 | AWMGGGYTIY
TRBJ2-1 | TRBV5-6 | ASSLYTRGRISYNEQF
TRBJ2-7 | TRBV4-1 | ASSREREGRYEQY
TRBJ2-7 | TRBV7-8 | ASSSRPSGEQY
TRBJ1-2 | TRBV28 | ASSFLYGYT
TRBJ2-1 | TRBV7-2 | ASSRPGQGNNEQF
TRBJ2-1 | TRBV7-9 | ASSLVATSGAPYNEQF
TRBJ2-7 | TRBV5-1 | ASSLLPGAREQY
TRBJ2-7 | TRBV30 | AWSAEGGAEQY
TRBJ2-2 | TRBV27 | ASSPRGGAVTGELF
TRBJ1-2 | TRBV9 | ASSSTGVYGYT
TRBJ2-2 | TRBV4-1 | ASSHPLRSGELF
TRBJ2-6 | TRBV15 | ATSRSRAGANVLT
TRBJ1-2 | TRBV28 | ASSSPGLRRGYT
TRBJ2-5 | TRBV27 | ASSFRAQETQY
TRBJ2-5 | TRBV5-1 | ASGTSGSRLETQY
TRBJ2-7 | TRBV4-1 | ASSQGPGQGNYEQY
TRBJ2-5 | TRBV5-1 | ASSLDRGPQETQY
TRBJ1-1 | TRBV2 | ASRDMGEWTEAF
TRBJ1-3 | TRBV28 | ASSLPTDRSGNTIY
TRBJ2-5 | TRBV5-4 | ASSLVGVETQY
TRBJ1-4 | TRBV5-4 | ASSLDVGRGEKLF
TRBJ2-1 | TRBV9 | ASSAVRRRARDEQF
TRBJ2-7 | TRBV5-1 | ASSGGTSGSYEQY
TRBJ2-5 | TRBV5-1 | ASSSGDSGMSETQY
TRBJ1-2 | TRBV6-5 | ASKGGPIANYGYT
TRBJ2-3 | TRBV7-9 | ASSRPGGLTDTQY
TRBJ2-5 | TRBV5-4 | ASSLRLAGGETQY
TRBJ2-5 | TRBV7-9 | ASSSDGSIQY
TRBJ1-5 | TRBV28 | ASSLRGAAMSQH
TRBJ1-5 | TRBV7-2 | ASSKETGRPQH
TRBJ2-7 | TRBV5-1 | ASSLAWGLAGVDEQY
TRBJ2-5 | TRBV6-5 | ASSSSLAGAQETQY
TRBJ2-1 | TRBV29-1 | SGRLAGAYNEQF
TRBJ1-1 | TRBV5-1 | ASSEGVPNTEAF
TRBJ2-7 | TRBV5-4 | ASSLGLLDVREQY